The 30 T cell receptor beta chains below were found in one sample sequenced in a study of blood T cell repertoires in COVID-19. Libraries were prepared by immunoSEQ multiplex PCR; TCRdb keeps only in-frame clonotypes and omits some of them. The table includes roughly 180,000 clones, approximately 83% detected once. The sequenced sample was PBMCs or T cells enriched from blood (not recorded which). These receptors were collected from a woman in her fifties or sixties who had recovered from COVID-19.

In its sample, this clone was seen once. The chain combines TRBV5-4 with TRBJ1-2, with 9 bases lining up with TRBD1. CDR3 length: 14 amino acids. From germline, CDR1 is SGHNT and CDR2 YYREEE (reference sequence). The trim removed 5 bases at V and 4 bases at J, leaving 6 bases unmatched. CDR3: CASRSRDRVYGYTF. CDR3 nucleotide sequence: TGTGCCAGCAGGAGCCGGGACAGGGTCTATGGCTACACCTTC.

V is TRBV5-1 and J is TRBJ1-4; perhaps TRBD1 as D (5 bases). Trimming pared 1 base from V and 7 bases from J, leaving 14 bases between. The CDR3 loop spans 15 amino acids. Germline assignment: CDR1 SGHRS and CDR2 YFSETQ. The DNA of the CDR3 is TGCGCCAGCAGCTTGACAGTCAGGGAAGGTGAAAAACTGTTTTTT. Amino acid sequence: CASSLTVREGEKLFF. Variable domain in full (rest from reference TRBV5-1 and TRBJ1-4): KAGVTQTPRYLIKTRGQQVTLSCSPISGHRSVSWYQQTPGQGLQFLFEYFSETQRNKGNFPGRFSGRQFSNSRSEMNVSTLELGDSALYLCASSLTVREGEKLFFGSGTQLSVL.

This sequence joins TRBV3-1 (or the pseudogene TRBV3-2) and TRBJ1-5; perhaps TRBD1 as D (6 bases). The germline gives CDR1 LGHDT, CDR2 YNNKEL (reference sequence). CDR3 size: 15 residues. The V end was cut by 1 base, the J end by 6 bases, with 13 bases between. DNA for the CDR3: TGTGCCAGCAGCCAAGTAGGGGGACGGGGTCAGCCCCAGCATTTT. Protein sequence: CASSQVGGRGQPQHF.

This clone was seen once. V is TRBV29-1 and J is TRBJ1-1, with D tentatively TRBD1 (5 bases). The CDR3 extends over 13 amino acids. Trimming removed 3 bases from V and 4 bases from J, with 12 bases in between. The germline V gene encodes CDR1 SQVTM and CDR2 ANQGSEA. CDR3 bases: TGCAGCGTTGACCAGGGAAGGGCCACTGAAGCTTTCTTT. Translated, it gives CSVDQGRATEAFF.

The chain combines TRBV7-2 with TRBJ2-3, with 13 bases aligning to TRBD2. The germline CDR1 and CDR2 sequences are SGHTA and FQGNSA. CDR3 length: 16 residues. V was pared by 5 bases and J by 1 base, with 3 bases of the junction left unmatched. The chain's CDR3 is CASSLGLAGGTDTQYF. In nucleotides, the CDR3 is TGTGCCAGCAGCCTAGGACTAGCGGGGGGCACAGATACGCAGTATTTT.

This chain connects TRBV6-5 to TRBJ2-3; 10 positions match TRBD1. Germline assignment: CDR1 MNHEY and CDR2 SVGAGI. V shed 7 bases, J shed 4 bases, and the junction held 8 bases outside the gene matches. The CDR3 is 15 residues long. CDR3 protein: CASIDRGRLSDTQYF. CDR3 nucleotides: TGTGCCAGCATCGACAGGGGGCGATTGTCAGATACGCAGTATTTT.

The chain carries TRBV19 and TRBJ1-5, with TRBD1 identical over 8 bases. Trimming at V came to 1 base and at J to 6 bases, leaving 8 bases not matched to a gene. This CDR3 comprises 16 residues. The germline gives CDR1 LNHDA, CDR2 SQIVND (reference sequence). CDR3 loop: CASSIGWQGAAQPQHF. The CDR3 DNA follows: TGTGCCAGTAGTATAGGGTGGCAGGGGGCGGCTCAGCCCCAGCATTTT.

This clone was observed a single time. The chain links TRBV23-1 to TRBJ1-4; D perhaps matches TRBD1 (5 bases). TRBV23-1 falls under the ORF class, with uncertain function. The ends were cut back, 4 bases at V and 6 bases at J, with 18 bases in the middle. This CDR3 has 16 amino acids. The DNA for the CDR3 is TGCGCCAGCAGTCCAAGGGAGGGAGACAGTTATGAAAAACTGTTTTTT. Translated, it gives CASSPREGDSYEKLFF.

As for this clone: At the DNA level, this CDR3 is encoded by other sequences in the same sample as well. The chain combines TRBV5-1 with TRBJ1-1; D perhaps matches TRBD1 (6 bases). Germline values: CDR1 SGHRS, CDR2 YFSETQ. V gave up 4 bases and J gave up 0 bases, with 10 bases separating them. The CDR3 runs to 14 residues. The CDR3 bases are TGCGCCAGCAGCCTACAGGGAATGAACACTGAAGCTTTCTTT. Its protein product is CASSLQGMNTEAFF.

The rearrangement uses TRBV28 and TRBJ1-1; D not resolved. Trimming left V 6 bases short and J 3 bases short, with 17 bases between. Germline values: CDR1 MDHEN, CDR2 SYDVKM. This CDR3 is built from 15 residues. The CDR3 DNA follows: TGTGCCAGCAGCACCTCTTCGAGGCATCACACTGAAGCTTTCTTT. Its translation: CASSTSSRHHTEAFF.

A note on this clone: The sample holds other DNA sequences that translate to the same CDR3. This chain joins TRBV5-1 and TRBJ2-2, with 8 nucleotides matching TRBD1. This CDR3 spans 15 amino acids. The V segment lost 3 bases and the J segment 5 bases; nucleotides outside the gene matches: 6. Germline V lookup: CDR1 SGHRS, CDR2 YFSETQ. Written as DNA, the CDR3 is TGCGCCAGCAGCTCAGGACAGGGATCAACCGGGGAGCTGTTTTTT. Translating gives CASSSGQGSTGELFF.

The chain carries TRBV19 and TRBJ1-5; D is possibly TRBD1 (6 bases). This CDR3 comprises 16 residues. Germline V gene lookup returns CDR1 LNHDA and CDR2 SQIVND (reference sequence). Trimming pared 3 bases from V and 5 bases from J, leaving 17 bases between. In DNA form, the CDR3 reads TGTGCCAGTAGTATGGGCTCAGGGGTAGGCGATCAGCCCCAGCATTTT. Translation: CASSMGSGVGDQPQHF.

This clone was counted only a few times. The chain joins TRBV7-2 to TRBJ2-7; D is possibly TRBD2 (6 bases). This CDR3 is built from 15 residues. The germline V gene has CDR1 SGHTA and CDR2 FQGNSA. V dropped 7 bases and J dropped 6 bases, with 22 bases sitting between them. CDR3 loop: CASTNPAGLAGEQYF. CDR3 DNA: TGTGCCAGCACCAACCCGGCGGGGCTAGCTGGCGAGCAGTACTTC.

V and J are TRBV19 and TRBJ2-7; weak D call: TRBD1 (7 bases). Germline-derived CDR1 and CDR2 are LNHDA and SQIVND (reference sequence). This CDR3 is built from 14 residues. Trimming took off 5 bases at V and 10 bases at J, with 21 bases between the two ends. The CDR3 here is CASSVGTAGTPQYF. The CDR3 nucleotides are TGTGCCAGTAGTGTTGGGACAGCCGGGACTCCCCAGTACTTC.

CDR3 region: CASRNTGAEAFF. The CDR3 nucleotides read TGTGCCAGCAGGAATACAGGGGCCGAAGCTTTCTTT. V is TRBV6-5 and J is TRBJ1-1; the match to TRBD1 covers 7 bases. After removal of 6 bases from V and 8 bases from J, the junction contained 6 bases not matched to a gene. This CDR3 comprises 12 residues. Germline lookup yields CDR1 MNHEY and CDR2 SVGAGI.

This rearrangement joins TRBV30 to TRBJ1-2, with TRBD1 matching 8 bases. CDR3 length: 12 amino acids. Germline V gene sequence: CDR1 GTSNPN, CDR2 SVGIG (reference sequence). V lost 5 bases and J lost 5; bases outside the gene matches: 4. Written as DNA, the CDR3 is TGTGCCTGGTCGGACAGGGAGTATGGCTACACCTTC. It codes for CAWSDREYGYTF.

The chain employs TRBV5-1 and TRBJ1-4; D gene unclear. V was shortened by 5 bases and J by 4 bases, with 9 bases between the two germline ends. Germline-derived CDR1 and CDR2 are SGHRS and YFSETQ. The CDR3 covers 13 residues. The CDR3 DNA reads as TGCGCCAGCAGAGAAGTCAGTAATGAAAAACTGTTTTTT. This encodes CASREVSNEKLFF.

V is TRBV3-1 (or the pseudogene TRBV3-2) and J is TRBJ1-2, with a weak D call TRBD1 (5 bases). CDR1 LGHDT and CDR2 YNNKEL come from the germline V gene (reference sequence). Trimming took off 3 bases at V and 2 bases at J, with 13 bases between the two ends. This CDR3 region has 15 residues. The DNA of the CDR3 is TGTGCCAGCAGCCACACAGGTTGGGGAAACTATGGCTACACCTTC. This gives the protein CASSHTGWGNYGYTF.

The V and J genes are TRBV6-5 and TRBJ1-6; TRBD1 agrees at 9 bases. V trimming: 8 bases; J trimming: 8 bases; junction bases outside the gene matches: 7. This CDR3 is built from 14 residues. Germline assignment: CDR1 MNHEY and CDR2 SVGAGI. CDR3 loop: CASGSGQGYSPLHF. CDR3 coding DNA: TGTGCCAGCGGCAGTGGACAGGGGTATTCACCCCTCCACTTT.

V and J are TRBV19 and TRBJ1-2; 8 nucleotides match TRBD1. This CDR3 has 16 amino acids. The ends lost 9 bases at V and 4 bases at J; junction bases unmatched: 16. Germline V gives CDR1 LNHDA, CDR2 SQIVND (reference sequence). The CDR3 loop reads CASKEDRARESYGYTF. Written as DNA, the CDR3 is TGTGCCAGCAAAGAGGACAGGGCTAGAGAAAGCTATGGCTACACCTTC.

J is TRBJ1-5 and V is TRBV10-3; D is possibly TRBD1 (5 bases). This CDR3 spans 13 amino acids. Trimming took 6 bases from V and 3 from J, leaving 9 bases between them. Germline loops: CDR1 ENHRY, CDR2 SYGVKD. CDR3 bases: TGTGCCATCAGGGGGGACTCCAATCAGCCCCAGCATTTT. Protein product: CAIRGDSNQPQHF.

Of note for this clone: The junction departs from the called germline gene at one end, perhaps through a read error. This chain links TRBV2 with TRBJ1-2; D unclear. There are 13 residues in the CDR3. The germline gives CDR1 SNHLY, CDR2 FYNNEI. The CDR3 protein is CASGQKPNSGYTF. The CDR3 bases are TGTGCCAGCGGGCAGAAACCTAACTCTGGCTACACCTTC.

The V gene is TRBV9, the J gene TRBJ2-3; TRBD2 matches 9 bases. The length of the CDR3 is 16 residues. After removal of 0 bases from V and 5 bases from J, the junction contained 7 bases not matched to a gene. From germline, CDR1 is SGDLS and CDR2 YYNGEE. In nucleotides, the CDR3 is TGTGCCAGCAGCGTAGCCGCGGGAGGGCCGGGAGATACGCAGTATTTT. This encodes CASSVAAGGPGDTQYF.

The chain is built from TRBV3-1 (or the pseudogene TRBV3-2) and TRBJ1-4; perhaps TRBD1 as D (5 bases). V was trimmed by 4 bases and J by 8 bases, leaving 11 bases between them. Per the germline V gene, CDR1 is LGHDT and CDR2 is YNNKEL (reference sequence). There are 13 residues in the CDR3. This CDR3 is CASSLSGGEKLFF. The CDR3 DNA reads as TGTGCCAGCAGCCTCTCCGGGGGGGAAAAACTGTTTTTT.

CDR3 in amino acids: CATSRGQDTGELFF. The DNA of the CDR3 is TGTGCCACCAGCAGGGGACAAGACACCGGGGAGCTGTTTTTT. The V gene is TRBV15, the J gene TRBJ2-2; perhaps TRBD1 as D (6 bases). CDR1 and CDR2 from the germline V gene are LNHNV and YYDKDF (reference sequence). Trimming removed 3 bases at V and 3 bases at J, with 8 bases between. This CDR3 comprises 14 residues.

The chain couples TRBV12-5 to TRBJ2-1; TRBD1 matches 7 bases. The CDR3 extends over 16 amino acids. V dropped 2 bases and J dropped 5; count of bases not matched to a gene: 9. CDR1 and CDR2 (germline): LGHNT, FRNRAP. The CDR3, as DNA: TGTGCTAGTGGTTTGCTACTAACTGGACAGGACAATGAGCAGTTCTTC. Protein: CASGLLLTGQDNEQFF.

J is TRBJ1-1 and V is TRBV5-1, with TRBD1 matching over 9 bases. Germline CDR1 reads SGHRS; CDR2 reads YFSETQ. The CDR3 extends over 14 amino acids. Unmatched junction bases numbered 4, after V lost 4 bases and J lost 3 bases. The CDR3 sequence is CASSGTGLDTEAFF. The CDR3 DNA reads TGCGCCAGCAGCGGGACAGGGCTTGACACTGAAGCTTTCTTT.

The chain carries TRBV11-2 and TRBJ2-2; possibly TRBD1 for D (6 bases). V lost 4 bases, J lost 1 base, and 16 bases lay in between. The CDR3 consists of 17 residues. Per the germline V gene, CDR1 is SGHAT and CDR2 is FQNNGV. This chain's CDR3 is CASSSIQGWVNTGELFF. The CDR3, as DNA: TGTGCCAGCAGCTCTATACAGGGCTGGGTGAACACCGGGGAGCTGTTTTTT.

The J gene is TRBJ2-5, the V gene TRBV11-2, with a weak D call TRBD2 (7 bases). Germline-derived CDR1 and CDR2 are SGHAT and FQNNGV. The CDR3 is 15 amino acids. Trimming cost V 0 bases and J 7 bases, with 15 bases left between them. Here the CDR3 DNA reads TGTGCCAGCAGCTTAGAAGGGGGGGCGAGGGGGACCCAGTACTTC. Its translation: CASSLEGGARGTQYF. The whole variable domain, filled in from reference TRBV11-2 and TRBJ2-5, reads EAGVAQSPRYKIIEKRQSVAFWCNPISGHATLYWYQQILGQGPKLLIQFQNNGVVDDSQLPKDRFSAERLKGVDSTLKIQPAKLEDSAVYLCASSLEGGARGTQYFGPGTRLLVL.

Here the CDR3 reads CASSLTGPRDEQYF. DNA of the CDR3: TGTGCCAGCAGTCTGACAGGGCCCAGGGACGAGCAGTACTTC. The rearrangement links TRBV6-5 to TRBJ2-7; 7 nucleotides match TRBD1. V lost 5 bases, J lost 5 bases, and 9 bases stayed unmatched. CDR3 length: 14 residues. Germline V gene sequence: CDR1 MNHEY, CDR2 SVGAGI.